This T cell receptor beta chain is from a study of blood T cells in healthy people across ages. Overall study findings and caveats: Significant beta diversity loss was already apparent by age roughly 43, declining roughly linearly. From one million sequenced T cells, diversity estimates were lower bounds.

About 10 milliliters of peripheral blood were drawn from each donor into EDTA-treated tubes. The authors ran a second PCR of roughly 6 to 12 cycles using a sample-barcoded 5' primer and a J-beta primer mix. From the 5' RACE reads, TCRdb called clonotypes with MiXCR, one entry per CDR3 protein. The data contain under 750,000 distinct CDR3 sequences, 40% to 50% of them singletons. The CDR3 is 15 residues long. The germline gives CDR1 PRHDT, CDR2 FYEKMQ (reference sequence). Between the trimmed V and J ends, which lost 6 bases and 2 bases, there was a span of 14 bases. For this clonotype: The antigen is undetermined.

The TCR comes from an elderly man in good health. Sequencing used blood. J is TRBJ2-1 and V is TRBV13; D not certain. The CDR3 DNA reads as TGTGCCAGCAGTCGGACGGACGGAACCTACAATGAGCAGTTCTTC. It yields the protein CASSRTDGTYNEQFF.